The T cell receptor (beta chain) under discussion was sequenced for a study of blood T cell repertoires in COVID-19. This table comes from immunoSEQ multiplex PCR, and its TCRdb copy is limited to in-frame clones, with some not included. The sample has about 270,000 clones, roughly 85% seen once; the top ten hold about 9.3%. Across 20 to 25 US areas, participants ranged in age from about 18 to 90 years. Germline-derived CDR1 and CDR2 are GTSNPN and SVGIG (reference sequence). Between the trimmed V and J ends, which lost 3 bases and 9 bases, there was a span of 15 bases. This CDR3 has 13 residues. The chain is built from TRBV30 and TRBJ2-1; TRBD1 is a possible D gene (7 bases). This clonotype originated in a woman aged 50 to 65 with acute COVID-19. The sample was PBMCs or T cells enriched from blood (not recorded which). CDR3 coding DNA: TGTGCCTGGAGAGCAGGGGGGCGTGGTGAGCAGTTCTTC. Protein product: CAWRAGGRGEQFF.